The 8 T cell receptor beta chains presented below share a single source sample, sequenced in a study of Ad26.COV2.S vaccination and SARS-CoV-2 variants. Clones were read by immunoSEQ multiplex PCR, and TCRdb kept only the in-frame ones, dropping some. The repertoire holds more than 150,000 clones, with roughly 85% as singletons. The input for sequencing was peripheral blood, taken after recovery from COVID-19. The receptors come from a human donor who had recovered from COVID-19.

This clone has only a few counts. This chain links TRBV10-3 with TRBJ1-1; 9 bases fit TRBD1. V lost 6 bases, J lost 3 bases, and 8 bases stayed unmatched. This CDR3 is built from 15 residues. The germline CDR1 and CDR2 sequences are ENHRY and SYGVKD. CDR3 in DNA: TGTGCCATCAGGTTACAGGGGGCGCAGGACACTGAAGCTTTCTTT. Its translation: CAIRLQGAQDTEAFF.

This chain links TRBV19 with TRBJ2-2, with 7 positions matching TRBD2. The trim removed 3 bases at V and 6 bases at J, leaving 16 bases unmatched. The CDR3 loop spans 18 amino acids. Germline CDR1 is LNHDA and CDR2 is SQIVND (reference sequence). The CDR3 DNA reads TGTGCCAGTAGTATGTCCAGACCAAGGGGCGGGAGTGCCGGGGAGCTGTTTTTT. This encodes CASSMSRPRGGSAGELFF. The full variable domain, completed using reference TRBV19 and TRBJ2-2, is DGGITQSPKYLFRKEGQNVTLSCEQNLNHDAMYWYRQDPGQGLRLIYYSQIVNDFQKGDIAEGYSVSREKKESFPLTVTSAQKNPTAFYLCASSMSRPRGGSAGELFFGEGSRLTVL.

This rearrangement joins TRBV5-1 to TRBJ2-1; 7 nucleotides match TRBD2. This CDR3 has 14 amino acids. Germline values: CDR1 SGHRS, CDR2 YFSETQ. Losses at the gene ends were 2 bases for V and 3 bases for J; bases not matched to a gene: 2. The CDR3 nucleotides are TGCGCCAGCAGCTTCGCTAGCGGCTACAATGAGCAGTTCTTC. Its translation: CASSFASGYNEQFF.

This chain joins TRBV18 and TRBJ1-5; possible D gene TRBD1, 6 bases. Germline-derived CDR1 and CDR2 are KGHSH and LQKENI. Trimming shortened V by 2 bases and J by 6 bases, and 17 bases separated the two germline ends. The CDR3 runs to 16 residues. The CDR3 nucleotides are TGTGCCAGCTCACCAGCCAACAGGGCGGCCGCTCAGCCCCAGCATTTT. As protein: CASSPANRAAAQPQHF.

The CDR3 bases are TGTGCCAGCTCACCCATTTGGACAGGGGGACACCTGGAAGCTTTCTTT. This sequence encodes CASSPIWTGGHLEAFF. J is TRBJ1-1 and V is TRBV18; 10 bases match TRBD1. From germline, CDR1 is KGHSH and CDR2 LQKENI. The CDR3 runs 16 residues. V was clipped by 3 bases and J by 8 bases; unmatched bases: 12.

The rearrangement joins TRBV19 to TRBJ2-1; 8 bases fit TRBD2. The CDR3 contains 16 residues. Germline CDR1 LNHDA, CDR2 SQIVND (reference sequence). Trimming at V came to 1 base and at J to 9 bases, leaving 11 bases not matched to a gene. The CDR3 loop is CASSIARGGRLTEQFF. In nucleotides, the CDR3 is TGTGCCAGTAGTATAGCTCGGGGGGGACGGCTCACTGAGCAGTTCTTC.

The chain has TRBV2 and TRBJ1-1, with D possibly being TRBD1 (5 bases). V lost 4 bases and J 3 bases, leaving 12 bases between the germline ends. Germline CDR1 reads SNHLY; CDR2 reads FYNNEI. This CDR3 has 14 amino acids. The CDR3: CASSVQGPDTEAFF. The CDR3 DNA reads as TGTGCCAGCAGTGTTCAGGGCCCAGACACTGAAGCTTTCTTT.

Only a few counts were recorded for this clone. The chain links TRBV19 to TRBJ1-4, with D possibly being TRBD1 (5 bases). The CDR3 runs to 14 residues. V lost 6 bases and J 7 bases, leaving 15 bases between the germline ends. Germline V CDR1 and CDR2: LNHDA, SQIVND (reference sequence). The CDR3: CASSQGPQGEKLFF. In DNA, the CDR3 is TGTGCCAGTAGCCAGGGACCCCAAGGTGAAAAACTGTTTTTT.